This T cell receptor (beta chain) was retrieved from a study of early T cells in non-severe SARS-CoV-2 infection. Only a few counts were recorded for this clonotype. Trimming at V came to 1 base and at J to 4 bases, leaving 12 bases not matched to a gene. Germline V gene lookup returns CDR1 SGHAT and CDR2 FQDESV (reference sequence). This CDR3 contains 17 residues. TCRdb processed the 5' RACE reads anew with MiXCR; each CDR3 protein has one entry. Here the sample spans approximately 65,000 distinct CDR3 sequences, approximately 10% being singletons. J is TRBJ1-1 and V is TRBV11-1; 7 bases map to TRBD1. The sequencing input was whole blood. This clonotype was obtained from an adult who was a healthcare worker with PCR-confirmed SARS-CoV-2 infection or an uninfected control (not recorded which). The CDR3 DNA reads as TGTGCCAGCAGCTTAGGCTTCCCGGGACAGCGTGTCACTGAAGCTTTCTTT. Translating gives CASSLGFPGQRVTEAFF.